The rows below give T cell receptor beta chains drawn from one sample of a study of T cell repertoires in cytomegalovirus infection. A single record per CDR3 protein comes from TCRdb applying MiXCR to the reads. The repertoire has about 210,000 distinct CDR3 sequences, approximately 6.7% of them found once; the top ten carry under 7.5%. Sequenced sample: PBMCs. Receptor source: a human donor in good health (CMV status not recorded). Some clones in this sample may be carry-over from other donors' samples. CDR3s include the opening cysteine and the closing phenylalanine or tryptophan. The D gene is left open where the match is weak. Not all rows give a size; the values are once, few, many and, for expanded clones, a class.

d_call clone_size j_call v_call cdr3_aa cdr3_nt
TRBD1 many TRBJ1-1 TRBV3-1 CASSPTGQGRKAFF TGTGCCAGCAGCCCAACCGGACAGGGCCGAAAAGCTTTCTTT
TRBD2 many TRBJ2-1 TRBV7-9 CASSITSGGYNEQFF TGTGCCAGCAGCATCACTAGCGGGGGCTACAATGAGCAGTTCTTC
. many TRBJ2-7 TRBV20-1 CSADLGGYEQYF TGCAGTGCTGACTTAGGGGGCTACGAGCAGTACTTC
. many TRBJ2-2 TRBV6-1 CASSYPQGSNTGELFF TGTGCCAGCAGTTATCCTCAGGGGTCGAACACCGGGGAGCTGTTTTTT
. many TRBJ1-6 TRBV12-3/TRBV12-4 CASSLAVGSGSPLHF TGTGCCAGCAGTTTAGCAGTGGGCAGCGGTTCACCCCTCCACTTT
TRBD1 many TRBJ1-1 TRBV10-3 CAISPLGQGDTEAFF TGTGCCATCAGCCCTTTAGGACAGGGGGACACTGAAGCTTTCTTT
TRBD2 many TRBJ2-3 TRBV20-1 CSARPAAGGLRGSTDTQYF TGCAGTGCTAGACCAGCGGCGGGGGGCCTCCGTGGGAGCACAGATACGCAGTATTTT
TRBD1 many TRBJ1-5 TRBV6-5 CASTQRQGNQPQHF TGTGCCAGCACCCAAAGACAGGGGAATCAGCCCCAGCATTTT
. many TRBJ2-2 TRBV29-1 CSFLGADPNTGELFF TGCAGTTTTTTAGGGGCGGACCCGAACACCGGGGAGCTGTTTTTT
TRBD2 few TRBJ2-1 TRBV2 CASSEGASGGAWEQFF TGTGCCAGCAGTGAAGGGGCTAGCGGGGGGGCCTGGGAGCAGTTCTTC
TRBD2 many TRBJ2-5 TRBV20-1 CSAVRRGGETQYF TGCAGTGCAGTCAGGCGGGGGGGGGAGACCCAGTACTTC
TRBD1 many TRBJ2-5 TRBV6-5 CASSYTGQGAIETQYF TGTGCCAGCAGTTACACGGGACAGGGGGCGATTGAGACCCAGTACTTC
. many TRBJ2-1 TRBV11-3 CASSLGSEQFF TGTGCCAGCAGCTTAGGTTCTGAGCAGTTCTTC
. few TRBJ2-3 TRBV7-9 CASSPFRRTEITDTQYF TGTGCCAGCAGCCCTTTCCGCCGGACAGAAATCACAGATACGCAGTATTTT
. many TRBJ2-2 TRBV7-8 CASSFIGDGELFF TGTGCCAGCAGCTTTATAGGGGACGGGGAGCTGTTTTTT
. many TRBJ1-1 TRBV20-1 CSARGIGVGTEAFF TGCAGTGCTAGAGGGATAGGGGTGGGGACTGAAGCTTTCTTT
TRBD1 many TRBJ2-7 TRBV10-3 CAISEPGGDRGRGQYF TGTGCCATCAGTGAACCCGGGGGGGACAGGGGGCGAGGGCAGTACTTC
TRBD2 many TRBJ2-7 TRBV6-2/TRBV6-3 CASSRGLAGAWYF TGTGCCAGCAGTCGAGGACTAGCGGGGGCGTGGTACTTC
TRBD1 many TRBJ2-3 TRBV12-3/TRBV12-4 CASSRGTGFHTDTQYF TGTGCCAGCAGTCGGGGGACAGGGTTTCACACAGATACGCAGTATTTT
TRBD2 many TRBJ2-1 TRBV7-8 CASSLVAGGLGHEQFF TGTGCCAGCAGCTTAGTAGCGGGGGGGTTGGGCCATGAGCAGTTCTTC
TRBD1 many TRBJ1-5 TRBV30 CAWSVLGTGDQPQHF TGTGCCTGGAGTGTCCTAGGGACAGGGGACCAGCCCCAGCATTTT
. many TRBJ2-6 TRBV14 CASSHVRGQPANVLTF TGTGCCAGCAGCCACGTCAGGGGACAACCAGCCAACGTCCTGACTTTC
. few TRBJ1-6 TRBV14 CASSQALGRNSPLHF TGTGCCAGCAGCCAAGCCCTAGGACGGAATTCACCCCTCCACTTT
. many TRBJ1-5 TRBV6-2/TRBV6-3 CASTDDRRLEGFVQPQHF TGTGCCAGCACCGACGACCGTCGGCTCGAGGGGTTTGTTCAGCCCCAGCATTTT
. few TRBJ1-3 TRBV28 CASSSPSGANTIYF TGTGCCAGCAGTTCCCCCTCCGGGGCCAACACCATATATTTT
. many TRBJ2-7 TRBV5-6 CASSPDLDRPREQYF TGTGCCAGCAGCCCAGATCTCGACAGGCCGCGTGAGCAGTACTTC
TRBD2 many TRBJ2-3 TRBV27 CASVEAGGASTDTQYF TGTGCCAGCGTCGAAGCGGGGGGGGCTAGCACAGATACGCAGTATTTT
. many TRBJ1-2 TRBV7-2 CASSFSPPGYGYTF TGTGCCAGCAGCTTTTCCCCCCCTGGCTATGGCTACACCTTC
TRBD1 many TRBJ1-1 TRBV4-3 CASSQGQGRDTEAFF TGCGCCAGCAGCCAAGGACAGGGGAGAGACACTGAAGCTTTCTTT
. . TRBJ2-2 TRBV2 CASKAGTLGSGELFF TGTGCCAGTAAGGCTGGTACTCTCGGTTCCGGGGAGCTGTTTTTT
. many TRBJ1-1 TRBV7-2 CASSFVQRTEAFF TGTGCCAGCAGCTTTGTACAGAGAACTGAAGCTTTCTTT
. many TRBJ1-6 TRBV7-2 CASSSPGEGSPLHF TGTGCCAGCAGCTCCCCCGGGGAGGGGTCACCCCTCCACTTT
TRBD1 . TRBJ1-6 TRBV5-1 CASSRGQGAHNSPLHF TGCGCCAGCAGCCGCGGACAGGGGGCGCATAATTCACCCCTCCACTTT
TRBD1 many TRBJ1-2 TRBV29-1 CSVDPGTGKGGYTF TGCAGCGTTGATCCCGGGACAGGGAAGGGTGGCTACACCTTC
TRBD1 many TRBJ2-7 TRBV20-1 CSARGEGQGYEQYF TGCAGTGCTAGAGGTGAAGGACAGGGCTACGAGCAGTACTTC
. many TRBJ2-6 TRBV7-2 CASSPRGGSGANVLTF TGTGCCAGCAGCCCCCGGGGAGGCTCTGGGGCCAACGTCCTGACTTTC
TRBD2 many TRBJ2-5 TRBV20-1 CSASRNGAGDLETQYF TGCAGTGCTAGTCGCAACGGAGCGGGGGATTTGGAGACCCAGTACTTC
. many TRBJ2-1 TRBV6-2/TRBV6-3 CASSYRSGIYNEQFF TGTGCCAGCAGTTACCGTTCGGGGATTTACAATGAGCAGTTCTTC
TRBD2 many TRBJ2-2 TRBV20-1 CSASPSGVNTGELFF TGCAGTGCTAGCCCCAGCGGGGTGAACACCGGGGAGCTGTTTTTT
. many TRBJ2-7 TRBV7-2 CASSYTSREQYF TGTGCCAGCAGCTATACGTCTAGAGAGCAGTACTTC
. many TRBJ2-1 TRBV7-9 CASSNTLRGLSYNEQFF TGTGCCAGCAGCAATACCCTCCGAGGCCTCTCCTACAATGAGCAGTTCTTC